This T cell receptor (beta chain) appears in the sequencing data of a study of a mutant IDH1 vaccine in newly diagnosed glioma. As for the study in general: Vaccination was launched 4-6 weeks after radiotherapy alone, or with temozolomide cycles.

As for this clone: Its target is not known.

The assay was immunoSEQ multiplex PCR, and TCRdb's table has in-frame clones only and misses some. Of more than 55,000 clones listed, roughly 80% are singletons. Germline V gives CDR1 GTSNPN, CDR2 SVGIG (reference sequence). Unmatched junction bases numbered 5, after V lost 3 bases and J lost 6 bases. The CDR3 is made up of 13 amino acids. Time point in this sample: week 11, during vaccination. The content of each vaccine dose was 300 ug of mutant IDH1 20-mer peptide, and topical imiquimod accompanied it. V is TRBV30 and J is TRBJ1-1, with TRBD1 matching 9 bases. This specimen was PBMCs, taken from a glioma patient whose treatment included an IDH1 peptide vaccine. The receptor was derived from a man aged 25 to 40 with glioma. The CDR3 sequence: CAWRRTGVAEAFF. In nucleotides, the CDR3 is TGTGCCTGGAGACGGACAGGGGTCGCTGAAGCTTTCTTT. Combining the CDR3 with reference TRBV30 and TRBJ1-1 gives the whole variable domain SQTIHQWPATLVQPVGSPLSLECTVEGTSNPNLYWYRQAAGRGLQLLFYSVGIGQISSEVPQNLSASRPQDRQFILSSKKLLLSDSGFYLCAWRRTGVAEAFFGQGTRLTVV.